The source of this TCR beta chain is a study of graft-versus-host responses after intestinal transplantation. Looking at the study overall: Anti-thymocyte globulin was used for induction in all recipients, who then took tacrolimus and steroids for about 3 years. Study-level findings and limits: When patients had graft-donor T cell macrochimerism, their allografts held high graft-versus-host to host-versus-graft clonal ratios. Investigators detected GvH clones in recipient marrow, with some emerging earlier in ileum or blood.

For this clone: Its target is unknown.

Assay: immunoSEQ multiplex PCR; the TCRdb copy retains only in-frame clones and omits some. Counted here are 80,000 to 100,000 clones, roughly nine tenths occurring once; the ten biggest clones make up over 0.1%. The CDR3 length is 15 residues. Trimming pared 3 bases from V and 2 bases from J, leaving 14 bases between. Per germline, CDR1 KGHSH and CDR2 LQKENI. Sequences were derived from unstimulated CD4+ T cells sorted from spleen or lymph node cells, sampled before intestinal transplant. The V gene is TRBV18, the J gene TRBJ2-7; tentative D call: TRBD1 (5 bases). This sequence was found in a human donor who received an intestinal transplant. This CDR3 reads CASSPGGHPAYEQYF. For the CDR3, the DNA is TGTGCCAGCTCACCTGGCGGACACCCAGCCTACGAGCAGTACTTC.